These 30 T cell receptor beta chains were all obtained from the same sample, sequenced in a study of CD8+ T cells in alopecia areata. RNA extraction was followed by reverse transcription into cDNA, which acted as the sequencing template. Profiling relied on immunoSEQ multiplex PCR, and the TCRdb table lists in-frame clones only, not all of them. Among about 150,000 clones listed, 45% to 60% were seen once. The sequenced sample was CD8+ T cells sorted from blood, obtained at week 0. These receptors were obtained from a human donor with alopecia areata.

This clone was detected a few times. The chain employs TRBV9 and TRBJ2-2; unclear D gene. Looked up from germline, CDR1 is SGDLS and CDR2 is YYNGEE. The CDR3 contains 16 residues. The ends were cut back, 4 bases at V and 4 bases at J, with 17 bases in the middle. CDR3 sequence (DNA): TGTGCCAGCAGCTCTGGACCGGTGTTGGGCACCGGGGAGCTGTTTTTT. It codes for CASSSGPVLGTGELFF.

The V and J genes are TRBV5-6 and TRBJ1-2, with D possibly matching TRBD1 (5 bases). CDR1 and CDR2 (germline): SGHDT, YYEEEE. The CDR3 spans 16 residues. Trimming cost V 2 bases and J 6 bases, with 20 bases left between them. CDR3 sequence reads: CASSLTVQGNLDGYTF. The CDR3 coding sequence is TGTGCCAGCAGCTTAACCGTTCAGGGTAATCTAGATGGCTACACCTTC.

The rearrangement joins TRBV7-9 to TRBJ1-2, with D maybe TRBD1 (6 bases). V shed 3 bases and J shed 4 bases, with 21 bases lying between them. Germline V CDR1 and CDR2: SEHNR, FQNEAQ (reference sequence). The CDR3 spans 17 residues. The CDR3 sequence is CASSFHRDTGSFYGYTF. CDR3 nucleotides: TGTGCCAGCAGCTTCCACCGGGACACAGGAAGTTTCTATGGCTACACCTTC.

This clone was seen a few times. The V gene is TRBV2, the J gene TRBJ1-1, with D tentatively TRBD1 (6 bases). The CDR3 consists of 14 residues. V was clipped by 7 bases and J by 5 bases, with 17 bases between them. The germline gives CDR1 SNHLY, CDR2 FYNNEI. CDR3 sequence reads: CASKERDMGTEAFF. As DNA, the CDR3 is TGTGCCAGCAAGGAGAGGGACATGGGAACTGAAGCTTTCTTT.

V is TRBV19 and J is TRBJ1-2; D unresolved. The CDR3 has 13 amino acids. From germline, CDR1 is LNHDA and CDR2 SQIVND (reference sequence). V gave up 0 bases and J gave up 8 bases, with 10 bases separating them. The CDR3 DNA is TGTGCCAGTAGTATAGATCGGAGTCCCGGCTACACCTTC. Translating it yields CASSIDRSPGYTF.

The chain recombines TRBV4-1 with TRBJ2-7; no clear D. V lost 0 bases and J 5 bases, leaving 8 bases between the germline ends. CDR1 is MGHRA and CDR2 is YSYEKL in the germline V gene. This CDR3 has 13 amino acids. CDR3 nucleotides: TGCGCCAGCAGCCAAGATTGGGGAAACGAGCAGTACTTC. It yields the protein CASSQDWGNEQYF.

The rearrangement joins TRBV9 to TRBJ2-7; D may match TRBD1 or TRBD2 (7 bases each). The V gene lost 4 bases and the J gene lost 6 bases, with 11 bases spanning the gap. The germline gives CDR1 SGDLS, CDR2 YYNGEE. This CDR3 is 12 amino acids long. CDR3 sequence: CASSQGEGEQYF. Here the CDR3 DNA reads TGTGCCAGCAGCCAGGGGGAGGGCGAGCAGTACTTC.

The sample holds a few counts of this clone. The V and J genes are TRBV4-3 and TRBJ2-3; D is perhaps TRBD2 (6 bases). The CDR3 is 16 residues long. V gave up 0 bases and J gave up 7 bases, with 17 bases separating them. CDR1 is LGHNA, CDR2 YSLEER, per germline. CDR3 residues: CASSQDGRGTPNTQYF. The CDR3 region has the DNA TGCGCCAGCAGCCAAGATGGGCGGGGCACTCCCAATACGCAGTATTTT.

This sequence joins TRBV30 and TRBJ2-1; TRBD1 matches 8 bases. V gave up 4 bases and J gave up 5 bases; unmatched junction bases: 4. The CDR3 spans 13 residues. Germline V lookup: CDR1 GTSNPN, CDR2 SVGIG (reference sequence). The CDR3 coding sequence is TGTGCCTGGAAGGACAGGGATCACAATGAGCAGTTCTTC. It is translated as CAWKDRDHNEQFF.

V and J are TRBV10-2 and TRBJ2-1; tentatively, D is TRBD2 (5 bases). Trimming left V 6 bases short and J 0 bases short, with 12 bases between. CDR3 length equals 15 residues. The germline V gene has CDR1 WSHSY and CDR2 SAAADI. CDR3 coding DNA: TGCGCCAGCAGGCAGCGGACGAGCTCCTACAATGAGCAGTTCTTC. Translated: CASRQRTSSYNEQFF.

Turning to this clone: This sample includes further DNA sequences coding for the same CDR3. The chain has TRBV9 and TRBJ2-7; D perhaps matches TRBD2 (5 bases). The length of the CDR3 is 13 residues. Germline CDR1 SGDLS, CDR2 YYNGEE. V lost 0 bases and J 7 bases, leaving 11 bases between the germline ends. The CDR3 loop is CASSVAGSGEQYF. Here the CDR3 DNA reads TGTGCCAGCAGCGTAGCGGGGTCTGGGGAGCAGTACTTC.

This clone was counted a single time. The sample holds other DNA sequences that translate to the same CDR3. The V gene is TRBV30, the J gene TRBJ2-7; possibly TRBD1 or TRBD2 for D (5 bases each). Germline V gene data show CDR1 as GTSNPN and CDR2 as SVGIG (reference sequence). V was cut by 3 bases and J by 0 bases, with 12 bases left in between. CDR3 size: 14 residues. The CDR3, as DNA: TGTGCCTGGAGCGCCGGGACCGGCTCCTACGAGCAGTACTTC. Protein product: CAWSAGTGSYEQYF. The variable domain in full, with the rest retrieved from reference TRBV30 and TRBJ2-7, is SQTIHQWPATLVQPVGSPLSLECTVEGTSNPNLYWYRQAAGRGLQLLFYSVGIGQISSEVPQNLSASRPQDRQFILSSKKLLLSDSGFYLCAWSAGTGSYEQYFGPGTRLTVT.

There are a few counts of this clone. The chain has TRBV14 and TRBJ2-7; D is undetermined. V lost 0 bases and J lost 0, with 12 bases in between. The CDR3 covers 16 residues. Germline V CDR1 and CDR2: SGHDN, FVKESK. The CDR3 reads CASSQDPDLGSYEQYF. CDR3 DNA sequence: TGTGCCAGCAGCCAAGATCCGGACCTGGGCTCCTACGAGCAGTACTTC.

V usage is TRBV4-3 and J usage is TRBJ1-5; 8 nucleotides agree with TRBD1. Germline V lookup: CDR1 LGHNA, CDR2 YSLEER. The CDR3 contains 16 residues. V was clipped by 0 bases and J by 6 bases; unmatched bases: 7. In DNA form, the CDR3 reads TGCGCCAGCAGCCAAGATGGAGCAGGGGGCGTTCAGCCCCAGCATTTT. Protein product: CASSQDGAGGVQPQHF.

The V gene is TRBV5-6, the J gene TRBJ2-2, with 8 bases that match TRBD1. The CDR3 is 14 residues long. Germline-derived CDR1 and CDR2 are SGHDT and YYEEEE. J gave up 10 bases and V 6 bases, and 11 bases lay outside the gene matches. The CDR3 nucleotides read TGTGCCAGCACCCTCTCCCAGGGGGCTGAGGAGCTGTTTTTT. Its translation is CASTLSQGAEELFF. The complete variable domain, with remaining parts taken from reference TRBV5-6 and TRBJ2-2, reads DAGVTQSPTHLIKTRGQQVTLRCSPKSGHDTVSWYQQALGQGPQFIFQYYEEEERQRGNFPDRFSGHQFPNYSSELNVNALLLGDSALYLCASTLSQGAEELFFGEGSRLTVL.

The rearrangement links TRBV5-6 to TRBJ2-1, with D perhaps matching TRBD1 (6 bases). Trimming left V 1 base short and J 6 bases short, with 8 bases between. Germline V gene lookup returns CDR1 SGHDT and CDR2 YYEEEE. The CDR3 runs 13 residues. The CDR3 loop is CASSLPRGNEQFF. The CDR3, as DNA: TGTGCCAGCAGCTTGCCCAGGGGCAATGAGCAGTTCTTC. Variable domain in full (rest from reference TRBV5-6 and TRBJ2-1): DAGVTQSPTHLIKTRGQQVTLRCSPKSGHDTVSWYQQALGQGPQFIFQYYEEEERQRGNFPDRFSGHQFPNYSSELNVNALLLGDSALYLCASSLPRGNEQFFGPGTRLTVL.

The chain combines TRBV27 with TRBJ2-4, with D possibly matching TRBD1 (6 bases). The germline V gene has CDR1 MNHEY and CDR2 SMNVEV (reference sequence). The CDR3 has 14 residues. The V and J ends lost 2 bases and 9 bases respectively, with 14 bases between them. CDR3 residues: CASSLGAQGPIQYF. The CDR3 DNA sequence: TGTGCCAGCAGTTTAGGTGCACAGGGCCCCATTCAGTACTTC.

This clone was counted a few times. The genes are TRBV23-1 and TRBJ1-6, with a weak D call TRBD1 (6 bases). TRBV23-1 is designated an ORF whose function remains uncertain. The CDR3 has 14 amino acids. Trimming removed 6 bases from V and 1 base from J, with 7 bases in between. CDR3 nucleotide sequence: TGCGCCAGCAGAAGGGGGTCCTATAATTCACCCCTCCACTTT. As protein: CASRRGSYNSPLHF.

This clone was found a few times. The chain uses TRBV7-9 and TRBJ2-1; unclear D gene. V was cut by 1 base and J by 6 bases, with 4 bases left in between. The CDR3 contains 12 residues. The germline V gene encodes CDR1 SEHNR and CDR2 FQNEAQ (reference sequence). The CDR3 protein is CASSLGVNEQFF. The CDR3 nucleotides read TGTGCCAGCAGCTTAGGAGTCAATGAGCAGTTCTTC.

Comments on this clone: The likely explanation is a read error, given a far larger clone one base away. Other nucleotide sequences from this sample produce the same CDR3. The chain couples TRBV14 to TRBJ1-2; the D is unclear. The CDR3 runs 16 residues. Trimming took 1 base from V and 3 from J, leaving 15 bases between them. Germline V gives CDR1 SGHDN, CDR2 FVKESK. CDR3 coding DNA: TGTGCCAGCAGCCAAGTTTCGCTAGCCACAGACTATGGCTACACCTTC. Its translation: CASSQVSLATDYGYTF.

In the case of this clone: Other nucleotide sequences from this sample produce the same CDR3. CDR3 loop: CASSQDGGYEQYF. The DNA for the CDR3 is TGCGCCAGCAGCCAAGATGGCGGCTACGAGCAGTACTTC. This chain joins TRBV4-3 and TRBJ2-7; D is unclear. Germline CDR1 is LGHNA and CDR2 is YSLEER. The CDR3 extends over 13 amino acids. The V end lost 0 bases, the J end lost 3 bases, and 6 bases lay between the germline ends.

The V and J genes are TRBV30 and TRBJ2-7, with 9 nucleotides matching TRBD1. V was clipped by 2 bases and J by 5 bases; unmatched bases: 7. The CDR3 totals 14 residues. Germline loops: CDR1 GTSNPN, CDR2 SVGIG (reference sequence). The CDR3 region has the DNA TGTGCCTGGAGTATAACAGGGGGCATCAACGAGCAGTACTTC. Translated, it gives CAWSITGGINEQYF.

This chain uses TRBV15 with TRBJ1-5, with D unresolved. CDR1 and CDR2 from the germline V gene are LNHNV and YYDKDF (reference sequence). Trimming shortened V by 4 bases and J by 0 bases, and 1 base separated the two germline ends. The CDR3 contains 12 residues. This chain's CDR3 is CATSNSNQPQHF. CDR3 in DNA: TGTGCCACCAGCAATAGCAATCAGCCCCAGCATTTT.

This sequence joins TRBV6-6 and TRBJ1-1; D uncertain. CDR1 is MNHNY and CDR2 is SVGAGI in the germline V gene (reference sequence). With 8 bases removed from V and 5 bases from J, the gap between germline ends came to 9 bases. The CDR3 runs to 11 residues. DNA for the CDR3: TGTGCCAGCTTCGAGGGAACTGAAGCTTTCTTT. Protein product: CASFEGTEAFF.

This rearrangement joins TRBV4-3 to TRBJ2-3; D is undetermined. The CDR3 totals 16 residues. The germline CDR1 and CDR2 sequences are LGHNA and YSLEER. Trimming stripped 1 base from V and 1 base from J, with 12 bases between. CDR3 sequence (DNA): TGCGCCAGCAGCCAAGCTTGGAATTTGGGCACAGATACGCAGTATTTT. The encoded protein is CASSQAWNLGTDTQYF.

This chain connects TRBV30 to TRBJ2-1; D is unresolved. V lost 0 bases to trimming and J lost 0 bases, with 9 bases between them. Germline CDR1 is GTSNPN and CDR2 is SVGIG (reference sequence). The CDR3 has 15 amino acids. CDR3 residues: CAWSVLSGSYNEQFF. The CDR3 DNA sequence: TGTGCCTGGAGTGTACTCTCGGGCTCCTACAATGAGCAGTTCTTC.

This clone was counted only a few times. This chain joins TRBV13 and TRBJ1-4; D gene unclear. Germline assignment: CDR1 PRHDT and CDR2 FYEKMQ (reference sequence). The V gene lost 2 bases and the J gene lost 11 bases, with 9 bases spanning the gap. The CDR3 totals 12 residues. The CDR3 coding sequence is TGTGCCAGCAGCTTACGTCGGGAGAAACTGTTTTTT. As protein: CASSLRREKLFF.

The chain combines TRBV29-1 with TRBJ2-7; possibly TRBD2 for D (5 bases). Germline lookup yields CDR1 SQVTM and CDR2 ANQGSEA. Trimming removed 7 bases from V and 2 bases from J, with 15 bases in between. The CDR3 spans 13 residues. The CDR3 nucleotides read TGCAGCGCCATAGGGAGCCTGACCTACGAGCAGTACTTC. Its translation: CSAIGSLTYEQYF.

The sample holds one count of this clone. The gene calls are TRBV15 and TRBJ2-5; D perhaps matches TRBD2 (5 bases). The germline CDR1 and CDR2 sequences are LNHNV and YYDKDF (reference sequence). Trimming pared 2 bases from V and 5 bases from J, leaving 15 bases between. The CDR3 runs to 15 residues. The CDR3 bases are TGTGCCACCAGCAGACTGAGAAACCCGGGGGAGACCCAGTACTTC. Amino acids: CATSRLRNPGETQYF.

This clone was observed once. The chain couples TRBV30 to TRBJ1-1; D ambiguous. The CDR3 contains 14 residues. Per germline, CDR1 GTSNPN and CDR2 SVGIG (reference sequence). The V end lost 0 bases, the J end lost 0 bases, and 8 bases lay between the germline ends. The CDR3 DNA follows: TGTGCCTGGAGTGTCGTACAAATGAACACTGAAGCTTTCTTT. Amino acids: CAWSVVQMNTEAFF.